Following are 13 T cell receptor beta chains from one sample sequenced in a study of shared clonotypes between healthy human individuals. Assay: immunoSEQ multiplex PCR; the TCRdb copy retains only in-frame clones and omits some. The sample includes 1,400,000 or so clones, approximately 98.5% of them seen just once. Sequenced sample: naive CD4+ T cells sorted from blood. Subset reported: CD45RA+ positively selected. All receptors derive from a man aged 30 to 39 in good health.

The chain combines TRBV7-9 with TRBJ1-5; 7 bases are shared with TRBD1. CDR3 size: 15 residues. V shed 1 base and J 7 bases; nucleotides not matched to a gene: 7. The V gene's germline CDR1 is SEHNR and CDR2 FQNEAQ (reference sequence). The CDR3 DNA follows: TGTGCCAGCAGCTTAGATGGGAGGGGGCGGCAGCCCCAGCATTTT. This gives the protein CASSLDGRGRQPQHF.

The DNA for the CDR3 is TGCGCCAGCAGTGAGTTGGGGGGCAGGTACTATGGCTACACCTTC. It codes for CASSELGGRYYGYTF. V is TRBV10-2 and J is TRBJ1-2; D is perhaps TRBD1 (6 bases). From germline, CDR1 is WSHSY and CDR2 SAAADI. Deletions cut 1 base from V and 3 bases from J, with 12 bases between. The CDR3 covers 15 residues.

The V call is TRBV5-1, the J call TRBJ1-4, with TRBD1 identical over 9 bases. Germline V CDR1 and CDR2: SGHRS, YFSETQ. The V gene end was trimmed by 4 bases and the J gene end by 12 bases; junction bases not matched to a gene: 7. CDR3 length equals 13 residues. In DNA form, the CDR3 reads TGCGCCAGCAGCCGGGACAGGGTGACGGAACTGTTTTTT. Its protein is CASSRDRVTELFF.

The CDR3 is CASSPKNRAGGQETQYF. The CDR3 DNA is TGCGCCAGCAGCCCCAAGAATCGGGCGGGAGGGCAAGAGACCCAGTACTTC. V gene TRBV5-1 combines with J gene TRBJ2-5, with 9 bases matching TRBD2. Germline assignment: CDR1 SGHRS and CDR2 YFSETQ. V dropped 4 bases and J dropped 2; count of bases not matched to a gene: 12. This CDR3 is 17 amino acids long. Using reference TRBV5-1 and TRBJ2-5 for the parts outside the CDR3, the full variable domain is KAGVTQTPRYLIKTRGQQVTLSCSPISGHRSVSWYQQTPGQGLQFLFEYFSETQRNKGNFPGRFSGRQFSNSRSEMNVSTLELGDSALYLCASSPKNRAGGQETQYFGPGTRLLVL.

A word on this clone: Within the sample, other DNA sequences also encode this same CDR3. The V gene is TRBV28, the J gene TRBJ2-1; D is uncertain. V lost 2 bases and J lost 0, with 2 bases in between. The germline CDR1 and CDR2 sequences are MDHEN and SYDVKM. This CDR3 comprises 13 residues. In DNA form, the CDR3 reads TGTGCCAGCAGTTTAGGCTCCTACAATGAGCAGTTCTTC. Translated: CASSLGSYNEQFF.

The CDR3 protein is CATTGLNNYGYTF. The DNA for the CDR3 is TGTGCCACGACAGGACTCAATAACTATGGCTACACCTTC. The chain has TRBV30 and TRBJ1-2; tentative D call: TRBD1 (6 bases). Germline V gives CDR1 GTSNPN, CDR2 SVGIG (reference sequence). Trimming pared 8 bases from V and 1 base from J, leaving 14 bases between. This CDR3 has 13 residues.

The chain recombines TRBV7-2 with TRBJ2-4; tentative D call: TRBD2 (6 bases). CDR1 is SGHTA, CDR2 FQGNSA, per germline. CDR3 size: 17 residues. V lost 2 bases to trimming and J lost 3 bases, with 17 bases between them. CDR3: CASSLYGGVQGKNIQYF. The CDR3 nucleotides are TGTGCCAGCAGCTTATATGGAGGGGTTCAAGGCAAAAACATTCAGTACTTC.

In DNA form, the CDR3 reads TGTGCCAGCAGCGTAGACTTGAGTTTGAGGGCGAACACTGAAGCTTTCTTT. Its translation is CASSVDLSLRANTEAFF. This chain links TRBV9 with TRBJ1-1; D ambiguous. Trimming pared 0 bases from V and 1 base from J, leaving 16 bases between. The CDR3 consists of 17 residues. The germline gives CDR1 SGDLS, CDR2 YYNGEE.

The chain uses TRBV9 and TRBJ2-6; D perhaps matches TRBD2 (5 bases). This CDR3 contains 16 residues. The germline V and J ends were trimmed by 4 bases and 0 bases, with 11 bases remaining between them. Germline CDR1 and CDR2: SGDLS and YYNGEE. CDR3 nucleotide sequence: TGTGCCAGCAGCCCAGCGGCGAGCTCTGGGGCCAACGTCCTGACTTTC. Residues: CASSPAASSGANVLTF.

The J gene is TRBJ2-3, the V gene TRBV30, with 13 bases fitting TRBD2. This CDR3 has 16 residues. Trimming at V came to 2 bases and at J to 1 base, leaving 3 bases not matched to a gene. Germline assignment: CDR1 GTSNPN and CDR2 SVGIG (reference sequence). The CDR3 here is CAWSFGLAGGTDTQYF. In nucleotides, the CDR3 is TGTGCCTGGAGTTTTGGACTAGCGGGAGGCACAGATACGCAGTATTTT.

Details on this clone: An end of the junction differs from the germline gene, which may be a read error. V usage is TRBV29-1 and J usage is TRBJ2-7; TRBD1 matches 7 bases. Germline V gene lookup returns CDR1 SQVTM and CDR2 ANQGSEA. The CDR3 runs 11 residues. CDR3 sequence reads: CSVGQGLGEVF. CDR3 coding DNA: TGCAGCGTTGGACAGGGCCTAGGGGAAGTCTTC.

This sequence joins TRBV25-1 and TRBJ2-1; D perhaps matches TRBD1 (6 bases). This CDR3 is built from 14 residues. V was cut by 1 base and J by 9 bases, with 13 bases left in between. Germline V lookup: CDR1 MGHDK, CDR2 SYGVNS. CDR3 in amino acids: CASSELGTLGEQFF. CDR3 nucleotides: TGTGCCAGCAGTGAATTAGGGACACTGGGTGAGCAGTTCTTC.

This clone was observed a single time. The J gene is TRBJ2-2, the V gene TRBV19; a possible D gene is TRBD2 (6 bases). The V end was cut by 7 bases, the J end by 4 bases, with 16 bases between. CDR3 size: 15 residues. Germline V gives CDR1 LNHDA, CDR2 SQIVND (reference sequence). CDR3 sequence (DNA): TGTGCCAGTATCCGGAGGGGCGAGGGCACCGGGGAGCTGTTTTTT. Translation gives CASIRRGEGTGELFF. The full variable domain, in which reference TRBV19 and TRBJ2-2 provide the parts outside the CDR3, is DGGITQSPKYLFRKEGQNVTLSCEQNLNHDAMYWYRQDPGQGLRLIYYSQIVNDFQKGDIAEGYSVSREKKESFPLTVTSAQKNPTAFYLCASIRRGEGTGELFFGEGSRLTVL.